One sample yielded the 7 T cell receptor beta chains listed below, sequenced in a study of OX40 agonist ivuxolimab in advanced cancers. Produced via immunoSEQ multiplex PCR; TCRdb's table is partial and in-frame only. The top ten hold around an eighth of the sample, which has about 62,000 clones, 92% seen once. The material was CD4+ or CD8+ T cells sorted from blood, obtained in a trial of the OX40 agonist ivuxolimab. These receptor sequences come from an adult with an advanced solid tumor such as melanoma, head and neck, liver or kidney cancer.

This chain uses TRBV27 with TRBJ2-3, with 9 positions matching TRBD2. V lost 2 bases and J lost 6; bases outside the gene matches: 6. This CDR3 has 15 residues. Germline V gene sequence: CDR1 MNHEY, CDR2 SMNVEV (reference sequence). The CDR3 DNA follows: TGTGCCAGCAGTTTACGGTCTAGCGGGGTGGATACGCAGTATTTT. It codes for CASSLRSSGVDTQYF.

The chain couples TRBV6-8 to TRBJ2-1, with no clear D. There are 9 residues in the CDR3. The V gene's germline CDR1 is MNHGY and CDR2 SAAAGT. V was clipped by 11 bases and J by 6 bases, with 5 bases between them. CDR3: CAEVNEQFF. CDR3 nucleotide sequence: TGTGCCGAGGTCAATGAGCAGTTCTTC.

This clone was counted a single time. This sequence joins TRBV23-1 and TRBJ2-1; 10 bases align to TRBD1. TRBV23-1 belongs to the ORF category, with a function that is uncertain. Trimming at V came to 0 bases and at J to 6 bases, leaving 5 bases not matched to a gene. The CDR3 runs 16 residues. The CDR3 here is CASSQSRQGASNEQFF. In nucleotides, the CDR3 is TGCGCCAGCAGTCAATCGCGACAGGGGGCTAGCAATGAGCAGTTCTTC.

DNA for the CDR3: TGCGCCAGCAGCCAATGGGGCGGGAGCGGGACAGATACGCAGTATTTT. Protein product: CASSQWGGSGTDTQYF. The chain is built from TRBV4-1 and TRBJ2-3; 7 bases are a match to TRBD2. J was trimmed by 3 bases and V by 2 bases; bases with no gene match: 8. The CDR3 consists of 16 residues. The germline V gene encodes CDR1 MGHRA and CDR2 YSYEKL.

A word on this clone: One end of the junction is discordant with germline, which a read error may explain. The chain links TRBV13 to TRBJ2-7, with TRBD1 matching over 8 bases. Germline V gives CDR1 PRHDT, CDR2 FYEKMQ (reference sequence). The CDR3 length is 12 residues. The CDR3 DNA reads as TGCGCCAGCAGCCAAGGTGGACAGGGTCCCTACTTC. Protein sequence: CASSQGGQGPYF. Full variable domain (remainder filled in from reference TRBV13 and TRBJ2-7): AAGVIQSPRHLIKEKRETATLKCYPIPRHDTVYWYQQGPGQDPQFLISFYEKMQSDKGSIPDRFSAQQFSDYHSELNMSSLELGDSALYFCASSQGGQGPYFGPGTRLTVT.

The rearrangement uses TRBV19 and TRBJ2-1; D is possibly TRBD1 (7 bases). Germline loops: CDR1 LNHDA, CDR2 SQIVND (reference sequence). The CDR3 is 15 residues long. Trimming cost V 11 bases and J 3 bases, with 20 bases left between them. In DNA, the CDR3 is TGTGCCGCCAGTGGGGGGACAGAGGACTACAATGAGCAGTTCTTC. Protein product: CAASGGTEDYNEQFF. The complete variable domain, with remaining parts taken from reference TRBV19 and TRBJ2-1, reads DGGITQSPKYLFRKEGQNVTLSCEQNLNHDAMYWYRQDPGQGLRLIYYSQIVNDFQKGDIAEGYSVSREKKESFPLTVTSAQKNPTAFYLCAASGGTEDYNEQFFGPGTRLTVL.

The chain couples TRBV19 to TRBJ1-6; tentatively, D is TRBD1 (5 bases). Germline CDR1 reads LNHDA; CDR2 reads SQIVND (reference sequence). The V gene lost 3 bases and the J gene lost 7 bases, with 19 bases spanning the gap. This CDR3 has 17 residues. The chain's CDR3 is CASSIGSVAGRNSPLHF. The DNA for the CDR3 is TGTGCCAGTAGTATTGGTTCGGTTGCAGGGAGGAATTCACCCCTCCACTTT. Together with reference TRBV19 and TRBJ1-6, the CDR3 gives the full variable domain: DGGITQSPKYLFRKEGQNVTLSCEQNLNHDAMYWYRQDPGQGLRLIYYSQIVNDFQKGDIAEGYSVSREKKESFPLTVTSAQKNPTAFYLCASSIGSVAGRNSPLHFGNGTRLTVT.